This T cell receptor beta chain was observed in a study of T cell responses to AZD1222 COVID-19 vaccine. Comments on this clone: Its target is unknown.

The germline CDR1 and CDR2 sequences are LNHDA and SQIVND (reference sequence). CDR3 length: 16 amino acids. V shed 4 bases, J shed 2 bases, and the junction held 9 bases outside the gene matches. Only in-frame clones appear in the TCRdb table, and some are missing; sequencing was by immunoSEQ multiplex PCR. The repertoire holds 100,000 to 150,000 clones, with approximately 88% as singletons. Study-level results: Two AZD1222 administrations were followed by greater Spike-specific TCR breadth and depth.

Sequenced material: peripheral blood, taken on day 0 of AZD1222 vaccination. This TCR came from an adult in good health. The chain couples TRBV19 to TRBJ1-2, with TRBD1 identical over 8 bases. This CDR3 is CASSTDRVSVNYGYTF. For the CDR3, the DNA is TGTGCCAGTAGTACGGACAGGGTCTCAGTAAACTATGGCTACACCTTC.